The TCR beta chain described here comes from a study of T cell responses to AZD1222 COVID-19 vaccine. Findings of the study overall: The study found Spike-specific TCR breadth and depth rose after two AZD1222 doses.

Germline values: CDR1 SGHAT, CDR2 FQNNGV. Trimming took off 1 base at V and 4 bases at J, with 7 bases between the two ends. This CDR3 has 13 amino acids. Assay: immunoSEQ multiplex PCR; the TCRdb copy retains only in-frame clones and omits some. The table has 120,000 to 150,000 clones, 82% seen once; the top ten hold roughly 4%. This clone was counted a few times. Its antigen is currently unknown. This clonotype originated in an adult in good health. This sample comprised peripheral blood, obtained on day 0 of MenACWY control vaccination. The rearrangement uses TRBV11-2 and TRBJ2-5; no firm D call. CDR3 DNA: TGTGCCAGCAGCTTAGGAATCCTAGAGACCCAGTACTTC. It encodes CASSLGILETQYF.